The rows below give T cell receptor beta chains drawn from one sample of a study of T cell changes during pregnancy in multiple sclerosis. Libraries were prepared by immunoSEQ multiplex PCR; TCRdb keeps only in-frame clonotypes and omits some of them. Of 25,000 to 35,000 clones listed, less than 95% are singletons. Sequenced material: CD8+ T cells from peripheral blood mononuclear cells, taken in the second trimester of pregnancy. The receptors were sampled from a female donor with multiple sclerosis, enrolled in a pregnancy study. Each CDR3 is given with its conserved first and last residue. A D gene is named only where the DNA matches it firmly. The size field is filled for only some rows; it gives once, few, many or a size class.

NA | TRBJ1-2 | TRBV11-2 | NA | CASSLMPGSSNYGYTF | TGTGCCAGCAGCTTAATGCCGGGATCCTCTAACTATGGCTACACCTTC
NA | TRBJ2-5 | TRBV27 | TRBD1 | CASSQGAPAETQYF | TGTGCCAGCAGTCAGGGGGCGCCGGCAGAGACCCAGTACTTC
NA | TRBJ2-7 | TRBV6-5 | NA | CASSYGSGPYEQYF | TGTGCCAGCAGTTACGGGAGCGGCCCTTACGAGCAGTACTTC
once | TRBJ2-7 | TRBV13 | NA | CASSPILPHEQYF | TGTGCCAGCAGCCCAATACTGCCCCACGAGCAGTACTTC
NA | TRBJ2-1 | TRBV4-1 | NA | CASSLIVSYNEQFF | TGCGCCAGCAGCCTGATAGTCTCCTACAATGAGCAGTTCTTC
NA | TRBJ1-2 | TRBV9 | NA | CASSVADYGYTF | TGTGCCAGCAGCGTAGCGGACTATGGCTACACCTTC
NA | TRBJ2-7 | TRBV14 | TRBD1 | CASSQGQGASYEQYF | TGTGCCAGCAGCCAAGGACAGGGGGCTTCGTACGAGCAGTACTTC
NA | TRBJ2-2 | TRBV27 | NA | CASSLPGLTNTGELFF | TGTGCCAGCAGTTTGCCAGGACTGACGAACACCGGGGAGCTGTTTTTT
NA | TRBJ2-5 | TRBV4-2 | TRBD2 | CASSQELAGGKETQYF | TGTGCCAGCAGCCAAGAACTAGCGGGAGGGAAAGAGACCCAGTACTTC
NA | TRBJ1-3 | TRBV5-8 | TRBD1 | CASSRDREQDGNTIYF | TGTGCCAGCAGCAGGGACAGAGAGCAAGACGGCAACACCATATATTTT
once | TRBJ2-1 | TRBV10-1 | TRBD2 | CASSIGLAGGLYNEQFF | TGCGCCAGCAGTATCGGACTAGCGGGAGGGTTATACAATGAGCAGTTCTTC
NA | TRBJ2-1 | TRBV9 | NA | CASSGYRESSYNEQFF | TGTGCCAGCAGCGGTTACAGGGAAAGCTCCTACAATGAGCAGTTCTTC
NA | TRBJ2-5 | TRBV27 | NA | CASSLSSANQETQYF | TGTGCCAGCAGTTTATCGAGCGCGAACCAAGAGACCCAGTACTTC
once | TRBJ2-7 | TRBV5-1 | TRBD2 | CASSLVSRGVEEQYF | TGCGCCAGCAGCTTGGTTTCTCGGGGGGTGGAGGAGCAGTACTTC
NA | TRBJ2-7 | TRBV10-1 | NA | CASSESRGSGSLGEQYF | TGCGCCAGCAGTGAGTCCAGGGGGAGCGGGAGCTTGGGCGAGCAGTACTTC
NA | TRBJ1-1 | TRBV5-1 | TRBD1 | CASSPGTGPTEAFF | TGCGCCAGCAGCCCAGGGACAGGGCCCACTGAAGCTTTCTTT
NA | TRBJ2-7 | TRBV11-3 | NA | CASSLEAEQYF | TGTGCCAGCAGCTTAGAGGCCGAGCAGTACTTC
NA | TRBJ1-1 | TRBV28 | TRBD1 | CASSDAWDRAPEAFF | TGTGCCAGCAGTGACGCTTGGGACAGGGCGCCTGAAGCTTTCTTT
NA | TRBJ1-1 | TRBV30 | NA | CAWSEIQGGTEAFF | TGTGCCTGGAGTGAAATTCAAGGCGGGACTGAAGCTTTCTTT
NA | TRBJ1-5 | TRBV6-5 | NA | CASSYSAGGNQPQHF | TGTGCCAGCAGTTACTCTGCAGGGGGCAATCAGCCCCAGCATTTT
NA | TRBJ1-5 | TRBV27 | TRBD1 | CASSGQGNQPQHF | TGTGCCAGCAGTGGACAGGGGAACCAGCCCCAGCATTTT
few | TRBJ2-1 | TRBV4-1 | TRBD2 | CASRVAGTYNEQFF | TGCGCCAGCAGAGTAGCGGGGACGTACAATGAGCAGTTCTTC
NA | TRBJ2-5 | TRBV5-1 | TRBD1 | CASSVTGVLLQETQYF | TGCGCCAGCAGCGTGACAGGGGTCCTCCTCCAAGAGACCCAGTACTTC
NA | TRBJ2-1 | TRBV5-1 | TRBD1 | CASSLISGQEVLNEQFF | TGCGCCAGCAGCTTGATTTCTGGACAGGAAGTTTTGAATGAGCAGTTCTTC
NA | TRBJ2-1 | TRBV5-4 | TRBD2 | CASSFEPGLAGGNEQFF | TGTGCCAGCAGCTTTGAACCGGGACTAGCGGGAGGGAATGAGCAGTTCTTC
NA | TRBJ2-5 | TRBV7-9 | TRBD2 | CASSLPGRAWETQYF | TGTGCCAGCAGCTTACCAGGGAGGGCCTGGGAGACCCAGTACTTC
NA | TRBJ2-1 | TRBV11-2 | TRBD1 | CASSNPGQGFDEQFF | TGTGCCAGCAGCAATCCGGGACAGGGGTTCGATGAGCAGTTCTTC
NA | TRBJ2-1 | TRBV25-1 | TRBD1 | CASDGGTGNEQFF | TGTGCCAGCGACGGGGGGACAGGGAATGAGCAGTTCTTC
NA | TRBJ1-4 | TRBV7-6 | NA | CASSLRGNYRESNEKLFF | TGTGCCAGCAGCTTGAGGGGAAACTACAGGGAATCTAATGAAAAACTGTTTTTT
NA | TRBJ2-7 | TRBV13 | NA | CASSQQPGGQYF | TGTGCCAGCAGCCAGCAGCCCGGAGGGCAGTACTTC
NA | TRBJ2-7 | TRBV2 | NA | CASSPIRQYF | TGTGCCAGCAGCCCGATTAGGCAGTACTTC
NA | TRBJ2-1 | TRBV11-2 | TRBD1 | CASSLRTGGEGEEQFF | TGTGCCAGCAGCTTGAGGACAGGGGGCGAGGGGGAGGAGCAGTTCTTC
NA | TRBJ2-7 | TRBV6-6 | NA | CASSYPGTYEQYF | TGTGCCAGCAGTTACCCGGGAACCTACGAGCAGTACTTC
NA | TRBJ1-1 | TRBV7-3 | NA | CASSLSTGGTEAFF | TGTGCCAGCAGCTTAAGTACCGGGGGCACTGAAGCTTTCTTT
NA | TRBJ2-1 | TRBV11-2 | NA | CASSLTSHEQFF | TGTGCCAGCAGCCTAACTAGCCATGAGCAGTTCTTC
once | TRBJ2-7 | TRBV9 | NA | CASSVATGTSYEQYF | TGTGCCAGCAGCGTAGCTACGGGAACCTCCTACGAGCAGTACTTC
once | TRBJ1-2 | TRBV14 | NA | CASSQSRGYGYTF | TGTGCCAGCAGCCAATCCCGGGGCTATGGCTACACCTTC
NA | TRBJ2-3 | TRBV6-6 | TRBD1 | CASTPPRQGTYDTQYF | TGTGCCAGCACCCCCCCCCGACAGGGGACATATGATACGCAGTATTTT
NA | TRBJ1-1 | TRBV29-1 | TRBD1 | CSVATDRGDGEAFF | TGCAGCGTTGCTACTGACAGGGGGGATGGTGAAGCTTTCTTT
NA | TRBJ1-1 | TRBV4-3 | TRBD1 | CASSQDSGQGAFF | TGCGCCAGCAGCCAAGACTCCGGACAGGGAGCTTTCTTT
few | TRBJ2-5 | TRBV7-9 | NA | CASSLVGTGLHRETQYF | TGTGCCAGCAGCTTAGTCGGAACAGGCCTTCATCGAGAGACCCAGTACTTC
NA | TRBJ2-2 | TRBV9 | NA | CASSPPTSTGELFF | TGTGCCAGCAGCCCGCCGACTAGCACCGGGGAGCTGTTTTTT
NA | TRBJ2-1 | TRBV7-3 | TRBD2 | CASSTGLAGVGNNEQFF | TGTGCCAGCAGCACGGGACTAGCGGGAGTCGGCAACAATGAGCAGTTCTTC
NA | TRBJ2-7 | TRBV27 | NA | CASGLDFSYEQYF | TGTGCCAGCGGTCTAGACTTCTCCTACGAGCAGTACTTC
NA | TRBJ1-2 | TRBV6-1 | NA | CASAGYGYTF | TGTGCCTCGGCAGGGTATGGCTACACCTTC
NA | TRBJ2-1 | TRBV6-6 | NA | CASSLLVDNEQFF | TGTGCCAGCAGTCTTTTAGTGGACAATGAGCAGTTCTTC
NA | TRBJ2-7 | TRBV5-1 | NA | CASSLESGYEQYF | TGCGCCAGCAGCTTGGAAAGCGGGTACGAGCAGTACTTC
NA | TRBJ2-6 | TRBV28 | NA | CASNLSGTHLSGANVLTF | TGTGCCAGCAACCTATCCGGGACACACCTCTCTGGGGCCAACGTCCTGACTTTC
NA | TRBJ2-7 | TRBV6-1 | TRBD1 | CASSEGTGNLIDYEQYF | TGTGCCAGCAGTGAAGGGACAGGGAACCTAATAGACTACGAGCAGTACTTC
once | TRBJ2-1 | TRBV9 | TRBD2 | CASSVVAGVVNEQFF | TGTGCCAGCAGCGTAGTAGCGGGAGTTGTCAATGAGCAGTTCTTC
NA | TRBJ1-4 | TRBV27 | TRBD1 | CASSLTGQELSEKLFF | TGTGCCAGCAGTTTAACAGGACAGGAACTCTCTGAAAAACTGTTTTTT
NA | TRBJ1-5 | TRBV21-1 | NA | CASESQASNQPQHF | TGTGCCAGCGAGTCCCAGGCTAGCAATCAGCCCCAGCATTTT